This TCR beta chain came from a study of neurological immune-mediated disorders (dated by TCRdb to between 2017 and 2020). The study in broad terms: Among the approximately 34 multiple sclerosis patients, relapsing-remitting MS was present in 31 and secondary progressive MS was present in 3. Of the approximately 65 subjects in the cohort, about 14 were HAM/TSP patients, about 34 were multiple sclerosis patients, and 20 were healthy controls. Longitudinal samples, technical triplicates and paired sorted CD4+ and CD8+ T-cell subsets, alongside PBMC samples, were included among the 106 TCR-beta libraries. The study compared peripheral blood TCR-beta repertoires of HTLV-I-associated myelopathy (HAM/TSP) patients, multiple sclerosis patients and healthy controls using UMI-based sequencing. The paper as a whole reports these results and caveats: Repertoires from 18 of 34 MS patients were grouped by phylogenetic analysis into a cluster of related CDR3 sequences, suggesting a possible repertoire-level signature. Expanded clones from different subjects shared no identical CDR3 amino acid sequences, which suggests that TCR-beta repertoires were private in all groups. TCR clonal expansion was highest in HAM/TSP patients and lowest in MS patients, with MS patients falling below even healthy controls. The MS cluster showed no association with clinical or MRI features, and the authors stated that larger cohorts are needed.

Libraries from unsorted PBMCs were made from 2 million PBMCs kept in RNAlater at -80 degrees C until RNA extraction. Multiple sclerosis patients were enrolled in a US clinical protocol evaluating disease progression by magnetic resonance imaging. PBMCs were separated from peripheral blood using Ficoll-Hypaque density gradient centrifugation and then cryopreserved in liquid nitrogen. cDNA was synthesized by template-switch 5'RACE using a primer carrying a 10-nucleotide random unique molecular identifier by which each TCR transcript was tagged. Every sequencing run covered 15-18 subjects and yielded more than 160 million TCR-beta sequences. The RNeasy kit was used for extraction of total RNA. The KAPA Real-time Library Amplification kit was used to amplify TCR-beta VDJ regions with primers targeting the TCR constant region and the 5'RACE anchor. Sample indexes and Illumina adaptors were added in a first PCR, and a second PCR then increased library yield. After Ampure bead purification, the roughly 650 bp TCR product was size-selected on a 2% E-gel SizeSelection system. Before pooling, library quality was assessed on a Bioanalyzer, concentration was determined with Qubit, and library quantification was performed with the Kapa Library Quantification kit. An Illumina HiSeq 2500 was used to sequence the libraries paired-end at 2 x 150 bp. To increase sequence diversity, about 25-30% phiX was spiked into each library pool. Turning to the authors' computational methods: Quality-filtered reads were processed with the UMI-based MiGEC pipeline, which removed over 85% of raw TCR sequences during error correction. VDJ genes were aligned to IMGT germline references, and clonotypes were defined by unique CDR3 amino acid sequence plus V-J genes. VDJtools evaluated clonal expansion, Shannon diversity and CDR3 relatedness (CalcPairwiseDistances, ClusterSamples); CLCbio workbench built phylogenetic trees. A clone was classed as expanded if it had 8 or more unique UMIs, a cutoff based on coefficient-of-variation modelling across technical triplicates. TCRdb reworked the public reads: Q25 trimming with fastp, MiXCR clone assembly, productive beta chains retained. Rows are unified per CDR3 protein, each entry keeping the most common DNA and genes. None of the V and J calls come from the authors' own analysis; TCRdb made them. The sample yields tens of thousands of distinct CDR3 sequences; under 4.5% were counted once. The leading ten clones occupy around 2.7% of the sample.

About this clonotype: No antigen is known for it. No base-level quality is on record; no much larger clone is a single base apart.

V is trimmed back by 3 bases and J by 8 bases, and the junction contains 6 bases that no gene match accounts for. Measured from the cysteine to the phenylalanine, the CDR3 is 15 residues long. CDR3 DNA only is kept here, 45 bases in frame from base 1. The germline V gene gives CDR1 as SGHTA and CDR2 as FQGNSA. The source is a woman in her 50s with multiple sclerosis. The chain uses TRBV7-2 and TRBJ2-1, with 11 junctional bases fitting TRBD2. The sequenced sample consisted of PBMCs. The sequenced DNA: TGTGCCAGCAGCTTGTCTAGCGGGGGGCCCCATGAGCAGTTCTTC. This is translated as CASSLSSGGPHEQFF.